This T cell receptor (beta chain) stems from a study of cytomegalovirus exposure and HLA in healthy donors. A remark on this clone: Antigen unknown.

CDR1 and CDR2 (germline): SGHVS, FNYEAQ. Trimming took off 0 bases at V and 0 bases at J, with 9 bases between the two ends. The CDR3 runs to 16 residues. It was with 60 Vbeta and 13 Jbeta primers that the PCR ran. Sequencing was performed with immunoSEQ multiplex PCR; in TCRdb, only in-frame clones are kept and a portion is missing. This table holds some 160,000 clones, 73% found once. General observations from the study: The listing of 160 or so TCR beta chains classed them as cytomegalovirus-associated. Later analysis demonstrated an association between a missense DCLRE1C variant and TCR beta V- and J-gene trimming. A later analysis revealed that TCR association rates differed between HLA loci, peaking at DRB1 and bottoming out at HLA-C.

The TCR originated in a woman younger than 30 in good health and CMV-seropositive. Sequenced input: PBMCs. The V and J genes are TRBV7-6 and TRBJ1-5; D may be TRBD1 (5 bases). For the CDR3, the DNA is TGTGCCAGCAGCTTAGCTATGGGGGGTAGCAATCAGCCCCAGCATTTT. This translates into CASSLAMGGSNQPQHF.